Below, one TCR beta chain is given with its context. Sequencing was performed with immunoSEQ multiplex PCR; in TCRdb, only in-frame clones are kept and a portion is missing. The sample consists of 450,000 to 500,000 clones, over 75% of them appearing once. In germline, CDR1 is SGHDT, CDR2 YYEEEE. V was pared by 6 bases and J by 8 bases, with 7 bases of the junction left unmatched. This CDR3 spans 13 amino acids. The data were taken from a study of blood T cell repertoires in COVID-19. About the research overall: The United States, Italy and Spain provided the acute and convalescent COVID-19 samples. T cells, B-cell-depleted T cells, or PBMCs provided the cDNA or gDNA that served as material.

The chain combines TRBV5-6 with TRBJ2-1, with 8 bases aligning to TRBD2. The clonotype comes from a human donor in a cohort sampled during active COVID-19. Sequenced sample: peripheral blood. CDR3 protein: CASTLGGVDEQFF. CDR3 DNA: TGTGCCAGCACGCTCGGGGGGGTGGATGAGCAGTTCTTC.